The 5 T cell receptor beta chains below all came from one sample that was sequenced in a study of blood T cells in healthy people across ages. A second about 7 to 11 cycle PCR used barcoded and J-beta primers. One entry per CDR3 protein results from TCRdb running MiXCR on the 5' RACE reads. The sample lists 650,000 to 800,000 distinct CDR3 sequences, around 43% seen once, with around 21% in the top ten. Sequencing input: blood. These receptors came from a man in his sixties in good health.

This clonotype was observed a few times. The chain carries TRBV29-1 and TRBJ2-1; D possibly matches TRBD1 or TRBD2 (5 bases each). V lost 3 bases and J 10 bases, leaving 22 bases between the germline ends. There are 15 residues in the CDR3. Germline CDR1 reads SQVTM; CDR2 reads ANQGSEA. The CDR3 is CSVDSRPGSISEQFF. The DNA for the CDR3 is TGCAGCGTTGATTCGAGGCCAGGGAGCATCTCAGAGCAGTTCTTC.

This chain links TRBV3-1 with TRBJ2-5; 8 bases fit TRBD2. Germline V gene sequence: CDR1 LGHDT, CDR2 YNNKEL (reference sequence). This CDR3 spans 15 amino acids. The trim removed 2 bases at V and 4 bases at J, leaving 6 bases unmatched. Here the CDR3 reads CASSQPAGTRETQYF. The CDR3 DNA reads as TGTGCCAGCAGCCAACCCGCCGGGACTAGAGAGACCCAGTACTTC.

J is TRBJ1-4 and V is TRBV20-1; D unclear. Germline CDR1 DFQATT, CDR2 SNEGSKA (reference sequence). The CDR3 is 13 amino acids. The ends were cut back, 3 bases at V and 4 bases at J, with 9 bases in the middle. CDR3: CSASRALNEKLFF. The CDR3 region has the DNA TGCAGTGCTAGTCGGGCCCTTAATGAAAAACTGTTTTTT.

This chain uses TRBV6-2 or TRBV6-3 with TRBJ1-5, with unresolved D. CDR1 is MNHEY and CDR2 is SVGEGT in the germline V gene. This CDR3 spans 16 amino acids. With 6 bases removed from V and 2 bases from J, the gap between germline ends came to 17 bases. This CDR3 is CASRVRGVGGNQPQHF. CDR3 coding DNA: TGTGCCAGCAGAGTGCGTGGGGTCGGGGGCAATCAGCCCCAGCATTTT.

For this clonotype: The junction and the germline gene differ at one end; a read error may be behind it. The CDR3 coding sequence is TGCAGTGCTAGAGATTCGGACAGGGCCCTATCTAACTATGGCCACACCTTC. Translated: CSARDSDRALSNYGHTF. V and J are TRBV20-1 and TRBJ1-2; TRBD1 matches 8 bases. This CDR3 comprises 17 residues. In germline, CDR1 is DFQATT, CDR2 SNEGSKA (reference sequence).